The source of this T cell receptor (beta chain) is a study of response to subunit inactivated influenza vaccine. Study results and limitations: After each seasonal influenza vaccination, few new T cells are recruited, the authors suggested.

To note about this clonotype: What it recognizes is unknown.

TCRdb processed the RT-PCR reads anew with MiXCR; each CDR3 protein has one entry. The sample has around 580,000 distinct CDR3 sequences, 11% to 15% seen once; the top ten hold 11%. CDR1 MGHDK and CDR2 SYGVNS come from the germline V gene. The CDR3 is made up of 14 amino acids. V shed 5 bases and J shed 2 bases, with 13 bases lying between them. Here the sequenced sample was PBMCs from blood, taken roughly 12 days after vaccination. This clonotype was sampled from a man aged 45 to 65 who received an inactivated influenza vaccine. The chain carries TRBV25-1 and TRBJ2-7; D gene ambiguous. CDR3 nucleotides: TGTGCCAGCAGTAAACCGGGCCGACCCTACGAGCAGTACTTC. Protein: CASSKPGRPYEQYF.